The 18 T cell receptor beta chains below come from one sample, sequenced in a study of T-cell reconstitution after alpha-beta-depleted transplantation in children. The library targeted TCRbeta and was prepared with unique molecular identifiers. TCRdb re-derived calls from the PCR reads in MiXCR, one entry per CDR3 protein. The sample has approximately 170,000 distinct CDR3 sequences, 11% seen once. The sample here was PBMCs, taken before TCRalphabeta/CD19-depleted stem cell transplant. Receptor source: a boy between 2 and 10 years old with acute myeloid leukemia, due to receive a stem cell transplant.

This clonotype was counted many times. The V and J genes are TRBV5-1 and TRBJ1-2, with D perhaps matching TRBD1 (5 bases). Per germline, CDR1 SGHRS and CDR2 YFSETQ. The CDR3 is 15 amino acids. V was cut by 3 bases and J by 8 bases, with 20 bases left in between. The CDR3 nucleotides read TGCGCCAGCAGCTCATCCGGGACGGCGCACCGCGGCTACACCTTC. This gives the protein CASSSSGTAHRGYTF.

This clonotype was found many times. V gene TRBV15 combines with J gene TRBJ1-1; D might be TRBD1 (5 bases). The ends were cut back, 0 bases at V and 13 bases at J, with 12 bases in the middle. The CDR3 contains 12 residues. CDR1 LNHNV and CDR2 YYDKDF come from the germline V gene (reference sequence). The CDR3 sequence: CATSREGAGSFF. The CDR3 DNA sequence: TGTGCCACCAGCAGAGAAGGTGCAGGGAGTTTCTTT.

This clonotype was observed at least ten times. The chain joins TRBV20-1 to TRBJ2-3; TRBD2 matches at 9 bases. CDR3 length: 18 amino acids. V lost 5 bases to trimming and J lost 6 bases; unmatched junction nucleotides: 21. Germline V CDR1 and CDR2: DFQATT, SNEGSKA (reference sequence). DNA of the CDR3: TGCAGTGCTGTCCTTAGCCGGATTAGCGGGGGAGCCGCCGATACGCAGTATTTT. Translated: CSAVLSRISGGAADTQYF.

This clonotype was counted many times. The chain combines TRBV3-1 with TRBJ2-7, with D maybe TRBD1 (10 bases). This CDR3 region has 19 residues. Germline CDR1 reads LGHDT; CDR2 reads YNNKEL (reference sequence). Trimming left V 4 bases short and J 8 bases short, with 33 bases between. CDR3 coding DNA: TGTGCCAGCAGCCCCTGGACAGGGGGACTGTTCAAGCGGGAGGCACAGCAGTACTTC. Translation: CASSPWTGGLFKREAQQYF.

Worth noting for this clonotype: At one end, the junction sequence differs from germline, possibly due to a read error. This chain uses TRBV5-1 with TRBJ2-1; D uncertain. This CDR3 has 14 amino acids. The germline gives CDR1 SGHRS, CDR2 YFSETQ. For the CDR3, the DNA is TGCGTCAGCAGCCCCCCGTCCGCGCCCAATGAGCAGTTCTTC. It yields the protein CVSSPPSAPNEQFF.

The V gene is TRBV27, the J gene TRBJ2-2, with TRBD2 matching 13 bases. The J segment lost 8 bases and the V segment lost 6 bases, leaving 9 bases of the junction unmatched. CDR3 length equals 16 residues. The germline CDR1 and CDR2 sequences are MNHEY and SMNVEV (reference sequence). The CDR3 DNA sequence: TGTGCCAGCAGCTATGGGACTAGCGGGATTTTGGGGGAGCTGTTTTTT. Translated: CASSYGTSGILGELFF.

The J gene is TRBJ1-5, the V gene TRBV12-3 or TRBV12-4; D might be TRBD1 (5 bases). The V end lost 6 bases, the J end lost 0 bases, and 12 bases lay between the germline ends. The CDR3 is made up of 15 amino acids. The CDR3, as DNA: TGTGCCAGCAGCGGGTCAGGGTATAGCAATCAGCCCCAGCATTTT. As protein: CASSGSGYSNQPQHF.

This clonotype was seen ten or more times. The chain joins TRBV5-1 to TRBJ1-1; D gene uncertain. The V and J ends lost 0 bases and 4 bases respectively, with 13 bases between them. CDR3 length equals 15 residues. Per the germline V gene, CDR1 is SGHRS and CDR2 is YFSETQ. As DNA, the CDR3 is TGCGCCAGCAGCTTGGCCCCGAACGGCGGCACTGAAGCTTTCTTT. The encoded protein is CASSLAPNGGTEAFF.

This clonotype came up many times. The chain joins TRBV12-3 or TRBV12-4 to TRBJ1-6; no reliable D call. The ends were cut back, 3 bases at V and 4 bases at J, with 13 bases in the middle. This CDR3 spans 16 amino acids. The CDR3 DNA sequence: TGTGCCAGCAGTTTCTCTGGGCCTTTATATAATTCACCCCTCCACTTT. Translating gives CASSFSGPLYNSPLHF.

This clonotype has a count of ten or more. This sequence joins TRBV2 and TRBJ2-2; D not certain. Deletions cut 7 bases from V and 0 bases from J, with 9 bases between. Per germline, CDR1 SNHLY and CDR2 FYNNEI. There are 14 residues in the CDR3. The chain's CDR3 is CASIVTANTGELFF. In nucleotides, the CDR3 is TGTGCCAGCATCGTCACAGCGAACACCGGGGAGCTGTTTTTT.

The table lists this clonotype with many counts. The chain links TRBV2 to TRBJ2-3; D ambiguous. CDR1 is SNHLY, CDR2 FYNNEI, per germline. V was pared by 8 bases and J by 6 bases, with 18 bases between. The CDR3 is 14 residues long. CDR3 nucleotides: TGTGCCAGCCGTACAGAGATCCAGGCGGATACGCAGTATTTT. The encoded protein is CASRTEIQADTQYF.

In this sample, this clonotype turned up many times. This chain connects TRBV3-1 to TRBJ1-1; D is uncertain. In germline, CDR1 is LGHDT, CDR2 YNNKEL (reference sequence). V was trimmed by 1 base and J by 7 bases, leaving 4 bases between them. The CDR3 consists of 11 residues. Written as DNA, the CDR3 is TGTGCCAGCAGCCAAGTAGGTGAAGCTTTCTTT. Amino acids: CASSQVGEAFF.

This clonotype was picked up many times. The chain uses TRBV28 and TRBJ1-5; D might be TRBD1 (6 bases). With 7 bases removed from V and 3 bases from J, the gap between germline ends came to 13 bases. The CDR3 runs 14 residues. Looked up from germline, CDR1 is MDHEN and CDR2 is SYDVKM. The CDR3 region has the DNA TGTGCCAGCATTACTCAGGGGCTCAATCAGCCCCAGCATTTT. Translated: CASITQGLNQPQHF.

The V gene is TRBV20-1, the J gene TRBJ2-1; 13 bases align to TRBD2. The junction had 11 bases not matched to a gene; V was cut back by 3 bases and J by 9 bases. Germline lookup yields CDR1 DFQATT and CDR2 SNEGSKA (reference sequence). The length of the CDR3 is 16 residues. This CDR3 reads CSARRLPGLAGSEQFF. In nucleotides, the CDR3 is TGCAGTGCTAGGCGGCTACCGGGACTAGCGGGAAGTGAGCAGTTCTTC.

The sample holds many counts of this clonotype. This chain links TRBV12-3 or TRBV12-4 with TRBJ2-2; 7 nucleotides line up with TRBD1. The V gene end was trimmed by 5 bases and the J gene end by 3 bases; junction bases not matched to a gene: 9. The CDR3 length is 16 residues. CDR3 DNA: TGTGCCAGCAGTCAGAACGCAGGGGGTGACACCGGGGAGCTGTTTTTT. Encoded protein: CASSQNAGGDTGELFF.

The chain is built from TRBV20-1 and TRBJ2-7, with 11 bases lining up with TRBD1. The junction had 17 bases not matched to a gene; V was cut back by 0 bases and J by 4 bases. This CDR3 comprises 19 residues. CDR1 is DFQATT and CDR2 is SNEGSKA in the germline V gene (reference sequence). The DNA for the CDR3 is TGCAGTGCTAGAGACATTCGACCTAACTCCGGGACAGGGGGTTACGAGCAGTACTTC. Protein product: CSARDIRPNSGTGGYEQYF.

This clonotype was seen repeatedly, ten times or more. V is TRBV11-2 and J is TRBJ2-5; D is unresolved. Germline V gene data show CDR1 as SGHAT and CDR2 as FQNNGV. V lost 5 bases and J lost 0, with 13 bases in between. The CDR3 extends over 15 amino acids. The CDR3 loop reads CASSLGPRYQETQYF. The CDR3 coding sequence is TGTGCCAGCAGCCTAGGTCCTCGGTACCAAGAGACCCAGTACTTC.

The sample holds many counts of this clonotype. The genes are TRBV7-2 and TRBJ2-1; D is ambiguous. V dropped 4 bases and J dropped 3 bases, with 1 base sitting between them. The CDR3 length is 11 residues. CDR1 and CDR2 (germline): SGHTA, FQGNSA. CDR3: CASSYYNEQFF. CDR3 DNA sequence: TGTGCCAGCAGCTACTACAATGAGCAGTTCTTC.